Listed below are T cell receptor beta chains from one sample, sequenced in a study of CXCR3-negative and CXCR3-positive naive CD8 T cells. With the 5' RACE reads reprocessed, TCRdb shows one record per CDR3 protein and no DNA. This repertoire includes about 53,000 distinct CDR3 sequences. The sequenced sample consisted of naive CXCR3+ CD8+ T cells from blood. All receptors come from a human donor in good health. Some clones in this sample may be carry-over from other donors' samples. The CDR3 runs from the conserved cysteine through the conserved F or W.

j_call	v_call	cdr3_aa
TRBJ2-4	TRBV19	CASRGPRKDQYF
TRBJ1-5	TRBV7-9	CASSLGGRNQPQHF
TRBJ2-2	TRBV5-4	CASSFLPPNTGELFF
TRBJ2-1	TRBV11-3	CASSLEGLSPYNEQFF
TRBJ2-7	TRBV3-1	CASSQVPGTSVGFSYEQYF
TRBJ2-2	TRBV20-1	CSARSPTSGDTGELFF
TRBJ1-5	TRBV29-1	CRDREYSNQPQHF
TRBJ2-7	TRBV29-1	CSVGTGSYEQYF
TRBJ2-1	TRBV7-3	CASSLSSGEVNEQFF
TRBJ2-7	TRBV18	CASSAGTGPSYEQYF
TRBJ2-3	TRBV28	CASSLSSDLYTDTQYF
TRBJ2-1	TRBV20-1	CSARDIRTSGDNEQFF
TRBJ2-7	TRBV27	CASSSLGGPTYEQYF
TRBJ2-5	TRBV11-2	CASRERAPLETQYF
TRBJ1-1	TRBV6-2/TRBV6-3	CASSRHPGGGLPEAFF
TRBJ1-5	TRBV18	CASSPTPQVTNLNQPQHF
TRBJ1-1	TRBV25-1	CASSEYGKGYTEAFF
TRBJ2-5	TRBV5-6	CASNPGQSRTQYF
TRBJ2-2	TRBV5-1	CASNWFASNTGELFF
TRBJ2-4	TRBV6-5	CASRPGQENIQYF
TRBJ2-7	TRBV3-1	CASSHLPGQGAREQYF
TRBJ2-2	TRBV7-2	CASSLVGAGELFF
TRBJ2-7	TRBV7-3	CASSPLGGVEQYF
TRBJ2-7	TRBV7-9	CASSLSMGSYEQYF
TRBJ2-1	TRBV5-1	CASSLDGATGIQNEQFF
TRBJ2-2	TRBV14	CASSLQGFTGELFF
TRBJ1-2	TRBV7-2	CASSLTGVHGYTF
TRBJ2-1	TRBV7-9	CASSPPSGGAVNEQFF
TRBJ2-1	TRBV9	CASSEGLAGGHEQFF
TRBJ1-1	TRBV19	CASSIKIGGTEAFF
TRBJ2-7	TRBV7-9	CASSLGQLEQYF
TRBJ2-7	TRBV29-1	CSASGIYEQYF
TRBJ2-1	TRBV27	CASTRGGNEQFF
TRBJ2-1	TRBV6-2/TRBV6-3	CASSTLAWNEQFF
TRBJ2-1	TRBV7-8	CASSLGGLYNEQFF
TRBJ2-5	TRBV28	CASSLREQETQYF
TRBJ2-5	TRBV14	CASSRTLEETQYF
TRBJ2-1	TRBV29-1	CSVESSSIGNEQFF